The 17 T cell receptor beta chains listed next were all sequenced from one sample in a study of T cells in localized non-small cell lung cancer (dated by TCRdb to 2020 to 2021). Libraries were built with the immunoSEQ multiplex PCR assay. TCRdb limited this immuneACCESS table to in-frame rearrangements with V and J called. A share of clones is missing; checked studies link under half to unresolved V genes, and the rest is unexplained. The sample table lists about 83,000 clones, around 81% of them with a count of one. The ten most abundant clones make up roughly 9% of the sample. The sample in question was peripheral blood, obtained before any cancer treatment. Source of these receptors: a female donor older than 55 with stage I lung adenocarcinoma.

J is TRBJ2-7 and V is TRBV19, with 10 bases aligning to TRBD2. V lost 3 bases to trimming and J lost 3 bases; unmatched junction nucleotides: 11. CDR1 and CDR2 from the germline V gene are LNHDA and SQIVND (reference sequence). This CDR3 is 17 amino acids long. CDR3 protein: CASSIRQTGTSVYEQYF. Here the CDR3 DNA reads TGTGCCAGTAGTATTAGGCAAACCGGGACTAGCGTCTACGAGCAGTACTTC.

This chain connects TRBV7-8 to TRBJ1-1; D is uncertain. There are 13 residues in the CDR3. V was trimmed by 5 bases and J by 1 base, leaving 8 bases between them. Germline CDR1 and CDR2: SGHVS and FQNEAQ. The CDR3 is CASSRKPNTEAFF. In DNA form, the CDR3 reads TGTGCCAGCAGCAGGAAGCCGAACACTGAAGCTTTCTTT.

The V gene is TRBV5-1, the J gene TRBJ2-1, with D maybe TRBD1 (6 bases). Germline CDR1 reads SGHRS; CDR2 reads YFSETQ. CDR3 length: 16 amino acids. V was shortened by 3 bases and J by 5 bases, with 18 bases between the two germline ends. CDR3 sequence reads: CASSSGLDSSHNEQFF. In DNA, the CDR3 is TGCGCCAGCAGCTCGGGGTTGGACAGTAGCCACAATGAGCAGTTCTTC.

The chain employs TRBV6-1 and TRBJ2-3, with unresolved D. CDR3 length: 15 residues. Germline V gene sequence: CDR1 MNHNS, CDR2 SASEGT. The germline V and J ends were trimmed by 6 bases and 1 base, with 14 bases remaining between them. CDR3 region: CASSELTKGTDTQYF. CDR3 bases: TGTGCCAGCAGCGAGCTTACCAAGGGCACAGATACGCAGTATTTT.

The CDR3 DNA follows: TGCGCCAGCCGTGAAAATCCGGGACAGGGATTGGGCACTGAAGCTTTCTTT. Amino acid sequence: CASRENPGQGLGTEAFF. The chain recombines TRBV23-1 with TRBJ1-1; 9 bases map to TRBD1. Being an ORF, TRBV23-1 has a function that is uncertain. Trimming took 8 bases from V and 4 from J; bases not matched to a gene: 17. The CDR3 contains 17 residues.

This clone was counted only a few times. The CDR3 protein is CASSVAVGVGGELFF. In DNA form, the CDR3 reads TGTGCCAGCAGTGTGGCGGTCGGGGTTGGCGGGGAGCTGTTTTTT. The chain couples TRBV6-1 to TRBJ2-2; a weak D match, TRBD2 (5 bases). The germline gives CDR1 MNHNS, CDR2 SASEGT. The CDR3 is 15 residues long. V was pared by 4 bases and J by 7 bases, with 16 bases between.

The chain employs TRBV5-1 and TRBJ1-1; D possibly corresponds to TRBD1 (6 bases). This CDR3 contains 14 residues. The V and J ends lost 2 bases and 3 bases respectively, with 11 bases between them. Germline CDR1 and CDR2: SGHRS and YFSETQ. CDR3 nucleotides: TGCGCCAGCAGCTTTCAGGGGCCTGACACTGAAGCTTTCTTT. Amino acid sequence: CASSFQGPDTEAFF.

This chain joins TRBV13 and TRBJ1-1; D is possibly TRBD1 (5 bases). The CDR3 runs 16 residues. Germline loops: CDR1 PRHDT, CDR2 FYEKMQ (reference sequence). The V and J ends lost 5 bases and 0 bases respectively, with 16 bases between them. The DNA of the CDR3 is TGTGCCAGCAGCCTCATGACGGGACCGTTGAACACTGAAGCTTTCTTT. Amino acid sequence: CASSLMTGPLNTEAFF.

This rearrangement joins TRBV10-3 to TRBJ1-5; TRBD1 is a possible D gene (5 bases). Per the germline V gene, CDR1 is ENHRY and CDR2 is SYGVKD. The CDR3 contains 15 residues. V gave up 5 bases and J gave up 0 bases, with 11 bases separating them. CDR3 in amino acids: CAISPDRNSNQPQHF. CDR3 coding DNA: TGTGCCATCAGTCCAGACAGAAATAGCAATCAGCCCCAGCATTTT.

Notes on this clone: A read error may be the cause here, since a much bigger clone is one base away. The chain combines TRBV2 with TRBJ1-5; D might be TRBD1 (5 bases). V lost 5 bases and J 1 base, leaving 6 bases between the germline ends. The length of the CDR3 is 13 residues. CDR1 is SNHLY and CDR2 is FYNNEI in the germline V gene. The CDR3: CASSWDSNQPQHF. The CDR3 nucleotides read TGTGCCAGCAGTTGGGACAGCAATCAGCCCCAGCATTTT.

V is TRBV2 and J is TRBJ2-5, with D maybe TRBD2 (7 bases). Trimming left V 3 bases short and J 11 bases short, with 19 bases between. Germline values: CDR1 SNHLY, CDR2 FYNNEI. This CDR3 contains 14 residues. This CDR3 reads CASSEGRGTKEQYF. CDR3 nucleotide sequence: TGTGCCAGCAGTGAGGGGAGGGGGACGAAAGAGCAGTACTTC.

The chain recombines TRBV6-5 with TRBJ1-1, with 7 bases aligning to TRBD1. V dropped 2 bases and J dropped 4; count of bases not matched to a gene: 4. The CDR3 sequence is 14 residues long. Germline V lookup: CDR1 MNHEY, CDR2 SVGAGI. CDR3 DNA: TGTGCCAGCAGTTACAGGGGGCGGGTCACTGAAGCTTTCTTT. Protein sequence: CASSYRGRVTEAFF.

J is TRBJ1-5 and V is TRBV23-1, with TRBD1 matching over 7 bases. TRBV23-1 is marked as an open reading frame, function uncertain. The CDR3 loop spans 14 amino acids. The V and J ends lost 9 bases and 3 bases, in that order; junction bases with no gene match: 8. CDR3 region: CASDRARANQPQHF. The CDR3 DNA sequence: TGCGCCAGTGACAGGGCTCGGGCCAATCAGCCCCAGCATTTT.

V and J are TRBV11-1 and TRBJ2-1, with a tentative D call TRBD2 (6 bases). CDR1 is SGHAT, CDR2 FQDESV, per germline (reference sequence). Trimming pared 0 bases from V and 6 bases from J, leaving 6 bases between. The CDR3 sequence is 13 residues long. The CDR3 here is CASSLAGLNEQFF. The CDR3 nucleotides are TGTGCCAGCAGCTTAGCGGGACTCAATGAGCAGTTCTTC.

V and J are TRBV6-1 and TRBJ1-1; D gene uncertain. CDR1 MNHNS and CDR2 SASEGT come from the germline V gene. The CDR3 covers 13 residues. The V end lost 4 bases, the J end lost 5 bases, and 11 bases lay between the germline ends. CDR3 in amino acids: CASSALGKTEAFF. Written as DNA, the CDR3 is TGTGCCAGCAGTGCATTGGGGAAAACTGAAGCTTTCTTT.

V gene TRBV19 combines with J gene TRBJ1-5; 7 bases match TRBD1. Trimming at V came to 3 bases and at J to 5 bases, leaving 13 bases not matched to a gene. CDR1 and CDR2 from the germline V gene are LNHDA and SQIVND (reference sequence). The CDR3 loop spans 17 amino acids. CDR3 DNA: TGTGCCAGTAGTATCCCCCTTATACAGGGGCCCGATCAGCCCCAGCATTTT. Translated: CASSIPLIQGPDQPQHF. The whole variable domain, remainder taken from reference TRBV19 and TRBJ1-5, is DGGITQSPKYLFRKEGQNVTLSCEQNLNHDAMYWYRQDPGQGLRLIYYSQIVNDFQKGDIAEGYSVSREKKESFPLTVTSAQKNPTAFYLCASSIPLIQGPDQPQHFGDGTRLSIL.

This clone was recorded a few times. V is TRBV7-2 and J is TRBJ1-2; D remains unclear. Germline V gene data show CDR1 as SGHTA and CDR2 as FQGNSA. Between the trimmed V and J ends, which lost 5 bases and 8 bases, there was a span of 18 bases. This CDR3 contains 14 residues. CDR3 sequence reads: CASSTQDGRGGYTF. The CDR3 DNA reads as TGTGCCAGCAGCACCCAGGACGGCCGTGGAGGCTACACCTTC.